These 32 T cell receptor beta chains share one sample of origin, sequenced in a study of blood T cell repertoires in COVID-19. Assay used: immunoSEQ multiplex PCR; TCRdb lists only in-frame clones, some missing. The profile covers approximately 170,000 clones, with around four fifths appearing a single time and roughly 8% taken by the ten largest. Sequencing was carried out using peripheral blood. The receptors come from a man in his forties who had recovered from COVID-19.

The V and J genes are TRBV27 and TRBJ2-3; D is ambiguous. Germline V gene data show CDR1 as MNHEY and CDR2 as SMNVEV (reference sequence). The CDR3 is 13 amino acids. The V gene lost 5 bases and the J gene lost 2 bases, with 8 bases spanning the gap. CDR3 coding DNA: TGTGCCAGCAGTCCCCCCCTCACAGATACGCAGTATTTT. Its protein is CASSPPLTDTQYF.

J is TRBJ2-7 and V is TRBV19; D is unclear. The CDR3 is made up of 12 amino acids. V was shortened by 4 bases and J by 5 bases, with 9 bases between the two germline ends. The germline V gene has CDR1 LNHDA and CDR2 SQIVND (reference sequence). This CDR3 reads CASSTVRNEQYF. The DNA for the CDR3 is TGTGCCAGTAGTACGGTCAGGAACGAGCAGTACTTC.

The chain carries TRBV7-2 and TRBJ2-7; D not resolved. The ends were cut back, 2 bases at V and 0 bases at J, with 11 bases in the middle. The CDR3 length is 15 residues. Germline V gene sequence: CDR1 SGHTA, CDR2 FQGNSA. CDR3 DNA: TGTGCCAGCAGCTTAAGTGGTGCAGGCTCCTACGAGCAGTACTTC. Translation: CASSLSGAGSYEQYF.

This clone was counted once. This chain uses TRBV10-3 with TRBJ2-5; 8 positions match TRBD2. The junction had 3 bases not matched to a gene; V was cut back by 3 bases and J by 3 bases. This CDR3 region has 14 residues. Germline V gene data show CDR1 as ENHRY and CDR2 as SYGVKD. The CDR3 region has the DNA TGTGCCATCAGTGACGGGCGGGGGGAAGAGACCCAGTACTTC. Amino acids: CAISDGRGEETQYF.

The chain carries TRBV9 and TRBJ2-2, with TRBD1 matching 10 bases. Looked up from germline, CDR1 is SGDLS and CDR2 is YYNGEE. With 2 bases clipped from V and 6 bases from J, the junction kept 7 bases outside the gene matches. CDR3 size: 16 residues. The CDR3: CASSVDGTGVAGELFF. The CDR3 DNA sequence: TGTGCCAGCAGCGTTGATGGGACAGGGGTCGCCGGGGAGCTGTTTTTT.

This clone was found a few times. This sequence joins TRBV29-1 and TRBJ2-7, with 9 bases aligning to TRBD1. Germline V gives CDR1 SQVTM, CDR2 ANQGSEA. V trimming: 3 bases; J trimming: 5 bases; junction bases outside the gene matches: 5. CDR3 length: 13 residues. In DNA, the CDR3 is TGCAGCGTTGAGGGACAGGGTCGTGACGAGCAGTACTTC. It is translated as CSVEGQGRDEQYF.

The chain links TRBV6-6 to TRBJ2-5; no firm D call. Germline lookup yields CDR1 MNHNY and CDR2 SVGAGI (reference sequence). V was clipped by 2 bases and J by 3 bases, with 10 bases between them. CDR3 size: 14 residues. CDR3 DNA sequence: TGTGCCAGCAGTTACAGGCAGGTAGAAGAGACCCAGTACTTC. Protein sequence: CASSYRQVEETQYF.

J is TRBJ2-5 and V is TRBV7-9; D unclear. Trimming took off 5 bases at V and 4 bases at J, with 8 bases between the two ends. Germline V gene lookup returns CDR1 SEHNR and CDR2 FQNEAQ (reference sequence). CDR3 length: 12 residues. CDR3 in amino acids: CASSLSSETQYF. The CDR3 nucleotides read TGTGCCAGCAGCCTGAGCTCAGAGACCCAGTACTTC.

The rearrangement joins TRBV27 to TRBJ1-2; D gene uncertain. V dropped 6 bases and J dropped 4 bases, with 15 bases sitting between them. From germline, CDR1 is MNHEY and CDR2 SMNVEV (reference sequence). The CDR3 covers 14 residues. CDR3 amino acids: CASSSPGSGYGYTF. The CDR3, as DNA: TGTGCCAGCAGCTCCCCGGGCAGCGGCTATGGCTACACCTTC.

The chain employs TRBV7-3 and TRBJ2-2, with TRBD2 identical over 13 bases. Germline V CDR1 and CDR2: SGHTA, FQGTGA. Trimming removed 1 base from V and 5 bases from J; junction bases left unmatched: 4. The CDR3 contains 17 residues. In DNA, the CDR3 is TGTGCCAGCAGCTTAATGGGACTAGCGGGACCGACCGGGGAGCTGTTTTTT. Its protein is CASSLMGLAGPTGELFF.

V is TRBV6-2 or TRBV6-3 and J is TRBJ2-4, with D tentatively TRBD1 (5 bases). The CDR3 contains 16 residues. Trimming shortened V by 2 bases and J by 0 bases, and 11 bases separated the two germline ends. Germline-derived CDR1 and CDR2 are MNHEY and SVGEGT. The CDR3 coding sequence is TGTGCCAGCAGTTACATTCGCAGGGTAGCCAAAAACATTCAGTACTTC. It specifies CASSYIRRVAKNIQYF.

This rearrangement joins TRBV5-6 to TRBJ2-5, with 12 bases identical to TRBD1. The CDR3 consists of 16 residues. Germline V gene lookup returns CDR1 SGHDT and CDR2 YYEEEE. Trimming at V came to 4 bases and at J to 3 bases, leaving 7 bases not matched to a gene. The CDR3 DNA reads as TGTGCCAGCAGCGAGCCGGGACAGGGGGCGAAAGAGACCCAGTACTTC. Amino acids: CASSEPGQGAKETQYF.

The chain uses TRBV6-5 and TRBJ2-2; D is unclear. V lost 6 bases and J 4 bases, leaving 9 bases between the germline ends. This CDR3 is 13 amino acids long. Germline assignment: CDR1 MNHEY and CDR2 SVGAGI. The CDR3 spells CASRRDTTGELFF. The CDR3 DNA reads as TGTGCCAGCAGACGTGACACCACCGGGGAGCTGTTTTTT.

The V call is TRBV24-1, the J call TRBJ2-1; TRBD2 matches 11 bases. The V gene end was trimmed by 4 bases and the J gene end by 5 bases; junction bases not matched to a gene: 9. The germline V gene encodes CDR1 KGHDR and CDR2 SFDVKD. The CDR3 extends over 17 amino acids. The CDR3 DNA is TGTGCCACCAGTGACCTTGGAGGACTAGCGGGCCACAATGAGCAGTTCTTC. It is translated as CATSDLGGLAGHNEQFF.

Only one count was recorded for this clone. This sequence joins TRBV7-2 and TRBJ1-5, with D possibly TRBD1 on 5 matching bases. The length of the CDR3 is 14 residues. V lost 1 base, J lost 5 bases, and 9 bases lay in between. The germline CDR1 and CDR2 sequences are SGHTA and FQGNSA. CDR3 nucleotides: TGTGCCAGCAGCTTAGTAGGGGCAGATCAGCCCCAGCATTTT. Translated: CASSLVGADQPQHF.

This sequence joins TRBV3-1 (or the pseudogene TRBV3-2) and TRBJ1-4, with D tentatively TRBD1 (6 bases). V was trimmed by 4 bases and J by 7 bases, leaving 13 bases between them. Germline CDR1 is LGHDT and CDR2 is YNNKEL (reference sequence). The CDR3 loop spans 14 amino acids. CDR3 loop: CASSPTGGGEKLFF. CDR3 in DNA: TGTGCCAGCAGCCCGACAGGCGGGGGTGAAAAACTGTTTTTT.

V and J are TRBV6-5 and TRBJ1-4; D gene uncertain. V was shortened by 5 bases and J by 11 bases, with 6 bases between the two germline ends. There are 10 residues in the CDR3. Germline loops: CDR1 MNHEY, CDR2 SVGAGI. CDR3 sequence (DNA): TGTGCCAGCAGTCAGGATAAACTGTTTTTT. Translation: CASSQDKLFF.

J is TRBJ2-3 and V is TRBV4-1; 7 bases are shared with TRBD2. Germline V gene lookup returns CDR1 MGHRA and CDR2 YSYEKL. The CDR3 spans 16 residues. After removal of 1 base from V and 3 bases from J, the junction contained 7 bases not matched to a gene. The CDR3 reads CASSQVLSSGTDTQYF. The CDR3, as DNA: TGCGCCAGCAGCCAAGTTCTCTCTAGCGGTACAGATACGCAGTATTTT.

The V gene is TRBV28, the J gene TRBJ1-1; 7 bases align to TRBD1. The CDR3 has 14 amino acids. J was trimmed by 5 bases and V by 4 bases; bases with no gene match: 7. CDR1 is MDHEN, CDR2 SYDVKM, per germline. For the CDR3, the DNA is TGTGCCAGCAGTTCCCTCAGGGGGGTGACTGAAGCTTTCTTT. Its translation: CASSSLRGVTEAFF.

V is TRBV27 and J is TRBJ2-7; 8 nucleotides match TRBD2. The CDR3 has 14 residues. J gave up 0 bases and V 5 bases, and 3 bases lay outside the gene matches. Germline values: CDR1 MNHEY, CDR2 SMNVEV (reference sequence). The DNA for the CDR3 is TGTGCCAGCAGTCGTAGCGGGGACTCCTACGAGCAGTACTTC. Residues: CASSRSGDSYEQYF.

The chain recombines TRBV29-1 with TRBJ2-3; TRBD1 matches 9 bases. The CDR3 has 16 amino acids. Germline V gene data show CDR1 as SQVTM and CDR2 as ANQGSEA. With V trimmed by 0 bases and J by 6 bases, 10 bases remained unmatched. CDR3 loop: CSVEEGGTGSPDTQYF. DNA of the CDR3: TGCAGCGTTGAAGAAGGAGGGACAGGGAGTCCCGATACGCAGTATTTT.

V gene TRBV5-6 combines with J gene TRBJ1-4; 7 nucleotides match TRBD1. Germline CDR1 SGHDT, CDR2 YYEEEE. The CDR3 totals 17 residues. The junction had 10 bases not matched to a gene; V was cut back by 1 base and J by 4 bases. The CDR3 loop is CASSLTRDSRLNEKLFF. CDR3 nucleotide sequence: TGTGCCAGCAGCTTGACCAGGGACAGTAGGCTTAATGAAAAACTGTTTTTT.

In regard to this clone: This likely comes from a read error, as the CDR3 has no conserved phenylalanine or tryptophan at its end. No DNA is shown, since the ends of the CDR3 on it are uncertain; the CDR3 is the one TCRdb lists. This chain joins TRBV21-1 and TRBJ1-1. TRBV21-1 is a pseudogene. Counting both end residues, the CDR3 totals 11 amino acids. The CDR3 loop is CASSKVFRDYR.

The chain links TRBV19 to TRBJ2-3, with 11 bases identical to TRBD2. The CDR3 runs 18 residues. The germline CDR1 and CDR2 sequences are LNHDA and SQIVND (reference sequence). The ends lost 3 bases at V and 4 bases at J; junction bases unmatched: 12. CDR3 loop: CASSMDSFLLAGADTQYF. In nucleotides, the CDR3 is TGTGCCAGTAGTATGGACAGTTTTTTACTAGCGGGAGCAGATACGCAGTATTTT.

The chain recombines TRBV5-5 with TRBJ2-3; 11 nucleotides agree with TRBD2. The trim removed 2 bases at V and 4 bases at J, leaving 3 bases unmatched. The CDR3 covers 15 residues. The germline V gene encodes CDR1 SGHKS and CDR2 YYEKEE (reference sequence). CDR3 loop: CASSFSGGVSDTQYF. The CDR3 DNA follows: TGTGCCAGCAGCTTTAGCGGGGGGGTGTCAGATACGCAGTATTTT.

This clone was picked up a small number of times. The chain has TRBV7-9 and TRBJ1-1; D is ambiguous. The germline V gene has CDR1 SEHNR and CDR2 FQNEAQ (reference sequence). The CDR3 has 11 residues. V lost 5 bases and J lost 8, with 9 bases in between. The CDR3 spells CASSTEREAFF. The CDR3 DNA sequence: TGTGCCAGCAGCACCGAGCGAGAAGCTTTCTTT.

Only one count was recorded for this clone. The V and J genes are TRBV18 and TRBJ1-2; D is ambiguous. Germline V gene data show CDR1 as KGHSH and CDR2 as LQKENI. V was shortened by 3 bases and J by 4 bases, with 9 bases between the two germline ends. This CDR3 spans 13 amino acids. The CDR3 coding sequence is TGTGCCAGCTCACCGGTTCCCAGCTATGGCTACACCTTC. Residues: CASSPVPSYGYTF.

The chain is built from TRBV30 and TRBJ1-5; D gene ambiguous. The CDR3 spans 13 residues. Trimming removed 2 bases at V and 4 bases at J, with 9 bases between. Germline-derived CDR1 and CDR2 are GTSNPN and SVGIG (reference sequence). The CDR3 sequence: CAWSSQVNQPQHF. The CDR3, as DNA: TGTGCCTGGAGTTCGCAGGTAAATCAGCCCCAGCATTTT.

This sequence joins TRBV7-6 and TRBJ2-3; 9 bases line up with TRBD2. The germline V gene encodes CDR1 SGHVS and CDR2 FNYEAQ. This CDR3 is 16 amino acids long. The J segment lost 4 bases and the V segment lost 4 bases, leaving 9 bases of the junction unmatched. The CDR3 loop reads CASSSAGTSLPDTQYF. The CDR3 coding sequence is TGTGCCAGCAGCTCCGCCGGGACTAGCCTCCCAGATACGCAGTATTTT.

This clone appeared a few times. Other DNA sequences from this sample encode an identical CDR3 as well. This chain uses TRBV6-2 or TRBV6-3 with TRBJ1-5, with 8 positions matching TRBD1. Trimming at V came to 6 bases and at J to 6 bases, leaving 7 bases not matched to a gene. This CDR3 contains 14 residues. Germline CDR1 reads MNHEY; CDR2 reads SVGEGT. CDR3 nucleotides: TGTGCCAGCAGCGCCGGACAGGGCATTCAGCCCCAGCATTTT. Protein sequence: CASSAGQGIQPQHF.

The chain recombines TRBV24-1 with TRBJ2-1; tentative D call: TRBD1 (6 bases). Trimming removed 9 bases at V and 6 bases at J, with 17 bases between. CDR3 length equals 14 residues. The germline gives CDR1 KGHDR, CDR2 SFDVKD. The CDR3 DNA is TGTGCCACCTCAGGGGCAGGGAATGCCAATGAGCAGTTCTTC. Protein: CATSGAGNANEQFF.

This chain joins TRBV5-1 and TRBJ2-7; 9 nucleotides agree with TRBD1. Germline-derived CDR1 and CDR2 are SGHRS and YFSETQ. V was pared by 2 bases and J by 3 bases, with 6 bases of the junction left unmatched. This CDR3 is 15 amino acids long. The CDR3 here is CASSLSGTGLYEQYF. CDR3 bases: TGCGCCAGCAGCTTATCCGGGACAGGGCTCTACGAGCAGTACTTC.